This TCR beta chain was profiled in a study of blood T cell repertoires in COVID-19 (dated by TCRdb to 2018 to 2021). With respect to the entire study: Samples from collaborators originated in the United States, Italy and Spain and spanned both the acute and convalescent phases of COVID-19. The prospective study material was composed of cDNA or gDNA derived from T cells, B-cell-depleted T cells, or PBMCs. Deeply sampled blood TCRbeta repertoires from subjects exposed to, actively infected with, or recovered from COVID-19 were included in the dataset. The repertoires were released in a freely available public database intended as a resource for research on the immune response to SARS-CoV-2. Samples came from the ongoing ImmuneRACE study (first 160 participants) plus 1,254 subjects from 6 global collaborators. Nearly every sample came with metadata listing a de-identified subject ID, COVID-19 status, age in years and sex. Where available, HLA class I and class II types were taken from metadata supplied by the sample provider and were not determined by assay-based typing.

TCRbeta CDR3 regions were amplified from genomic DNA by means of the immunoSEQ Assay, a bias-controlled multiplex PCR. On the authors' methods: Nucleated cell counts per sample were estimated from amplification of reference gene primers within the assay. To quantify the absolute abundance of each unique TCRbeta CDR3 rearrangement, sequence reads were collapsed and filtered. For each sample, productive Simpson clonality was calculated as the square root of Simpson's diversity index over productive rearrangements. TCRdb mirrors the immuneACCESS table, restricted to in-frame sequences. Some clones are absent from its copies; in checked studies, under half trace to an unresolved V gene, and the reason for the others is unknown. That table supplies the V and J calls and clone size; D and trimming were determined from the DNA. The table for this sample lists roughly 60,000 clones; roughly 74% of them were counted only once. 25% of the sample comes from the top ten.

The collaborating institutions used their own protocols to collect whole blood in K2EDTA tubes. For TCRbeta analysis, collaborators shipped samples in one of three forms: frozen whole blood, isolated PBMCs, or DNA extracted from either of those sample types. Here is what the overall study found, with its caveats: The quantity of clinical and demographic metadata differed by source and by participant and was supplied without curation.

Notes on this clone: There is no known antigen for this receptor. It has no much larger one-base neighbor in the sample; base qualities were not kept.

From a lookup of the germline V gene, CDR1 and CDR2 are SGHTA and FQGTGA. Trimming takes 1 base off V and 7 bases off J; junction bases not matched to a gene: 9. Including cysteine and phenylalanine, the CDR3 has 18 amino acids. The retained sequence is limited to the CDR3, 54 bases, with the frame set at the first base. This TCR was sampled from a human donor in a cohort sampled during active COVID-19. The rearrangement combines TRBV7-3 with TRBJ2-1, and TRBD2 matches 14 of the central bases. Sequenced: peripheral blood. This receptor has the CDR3 CASSLSPSGTSGGNEQFF. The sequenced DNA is TGTGCCAGCAGCTTAAGCCCATCCGGGACTAGCGGGGGAAATGAGCAGTTCTTC. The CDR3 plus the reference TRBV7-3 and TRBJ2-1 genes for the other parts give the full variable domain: GAGVSQTPSNKVTEKGKYVELRCDPISGHTALYWYRQSLGQGPEFLIYFQGTGAADDSGLPNDRFFAVRPEGSVSTLKIQRTERGDSAVYLCASSLSPSGTSGGNEQFFGPGTRLTVL.